Included here is one TCR beta chain sequence, with context. CDR1 and CDR2 (germline): LNHDA, SQIVND (reference sequence). This CDR3 spans 14 amino acids. V lost 5 bases and J lost 11, with 21 bases in between. The record originates from a study of cytomegalovirus exposure and HLA in healthy donors. With 60 Vbeta and 13 Jbeta primers, the PCR was carried out. Profiling relied on immunoSEQ multiplex PCR, and the TCRdb table lists in-frame clones only, not all of them. The data contain roughly 100,000 clones, about 80% of them seen just once; the ten biggest clones take up 2% to 2.5%. The chain has TRBV19 and TRBJ1-1; D is unclear. This receptor was identified in a man aged 25 to 40 in good health and CMV-seronegative. What was sequenced was PBMCs. The CDR3 nucleotides read TGTGCCAGTAGTCCTCCCGGGGTCCGGAATGCGGCTTTCTTT. This translates into CASSPPGVRNAAFF.